These 2 T cell receptor beta chains share one sample of origin, sequenced in a study of T cell repertoires in cytomegalovirus infection (dated by TCRdb to between 2018 and 2021). These reads were obtained on an Illumina HiSeq 1500. TCRdb reworked the public reads: Q25 trimming with fastp, MiXCR clone assembly, productive beta chains retained. Records with the same CDR3 protein are collapsed into one entry carrying the most frequent genes and DNA. Counted in this sample were 700,000 to 900,000 distinct CDR3 sequences; 25% to 30% of them appeared once. Roughly 14% of the sample goes to the ten largest clones. No antigens are known for them. Interpreted using the paper, the treatment or condition label stands for: in vitro stimulation with specific CMV peptide epitopes to enrich CMV-specific T cells. The sequencing here drew on cultured CD8+ T cells from PBMCs, taken from culture after CMV antigen stimulation. The receptors stem from a human donor in good health (CMV status not recorded). Some clones in this sample may be carry-over from other donors' samples.

The J gene is TRBJ2-5, the V gene TRBV24-1; D tentatively reads TRBD1 or TRBD2 (6 bases each). Deletions cut 4 bases from V and 1 base from J, with 12 bases between. This CDR3 region has 15 residues. Germline CDR1 reads KGHDR; CDR2 reads SFDVKD. The CDR3 bases are TGTGCCACCAGTGAGTGGGGGGCTGGCCAAGAGACCCAGTACTTC. It is translated as CATSEWGAGQETQYF.

The V and J genes are TRBV5-1 and TRBJ2-3, with D possibly being TRBD2 (6 bases). Trimming left V 4 bases short and J 6 bases short, with 12 bases between. The CDR3 length is 13 residues. CDR1 SGHRS and CDR2 YFSETQ come from the germline V gene. DNA of the CDR3: TGCGCCAGCAGCAGATTAGCGGCGGATACGCAGTATTTT. Protein product: CASSRLAADTQYF.